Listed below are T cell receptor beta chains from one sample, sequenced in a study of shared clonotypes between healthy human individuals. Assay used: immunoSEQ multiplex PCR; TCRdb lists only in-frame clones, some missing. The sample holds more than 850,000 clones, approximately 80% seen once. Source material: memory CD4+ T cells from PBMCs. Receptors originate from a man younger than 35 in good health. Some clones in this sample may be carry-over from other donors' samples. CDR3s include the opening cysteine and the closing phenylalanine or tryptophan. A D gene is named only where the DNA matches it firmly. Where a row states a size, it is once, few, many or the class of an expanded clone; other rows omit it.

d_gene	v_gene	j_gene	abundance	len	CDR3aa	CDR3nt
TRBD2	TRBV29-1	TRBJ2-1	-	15	CSVGSPSGVYNEQFF	TGCAGCGTTGGGTCCCCTAGCGGGGTTTACAATGAGCAGTTCTTC
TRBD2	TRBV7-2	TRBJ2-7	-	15	CASSLGLALRYEQYF	TGTGCCAGCAGCTTGGGACTAGCCCTTCGCTACGAGCAGTACTTC
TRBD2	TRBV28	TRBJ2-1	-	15	CASSRSLSGSNEQFF	TGTGCCAGCAGTCGATCCTTGAGCGGGAGCAATGAGCAGTTCTTC
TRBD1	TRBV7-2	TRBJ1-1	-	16	CASSLTKGQANTEAFF	TGTGCCAGCAGCTTAACTAAGGGACAGGCGAACACTGAAGCTTTCTTT
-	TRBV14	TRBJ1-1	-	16	CASSQAPGRMNTEAFF	TGTGCCAGCAGCCAAGCGCCGGGACGGATGAACACTGAAGCTTTCTTT
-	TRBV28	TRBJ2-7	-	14	CASSLSQAYYEQYF	TGTGCCAGCAGTTTAAGCCAGGCATACTACGAGCAGTACTTC
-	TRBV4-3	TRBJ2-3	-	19	CASSQDTAGGGGGHDTQYF	TGCGCCAGCAGCCAAGATACGGCCGGAGGGGGGGGAGGGCATGATACGCAGTATTTT
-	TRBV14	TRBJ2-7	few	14	CASSPSGSSYEQYF	TGTGCCAGCAGCCCATCAGGGAGCTCCTACGAGCAGTACTTC
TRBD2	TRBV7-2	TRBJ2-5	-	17	CASSLGTSGPSGETQYF	TGTGCCAGCAGCTTAGGGACTAGCGGGCCTTCCGGGGAGACCCAGTACTTC
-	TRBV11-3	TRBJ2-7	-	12	CASSLDLGEQYF	TGTGCCAGCAGCTTAGATCTTGGAGAGCAGTACTTC
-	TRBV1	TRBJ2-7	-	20	CTSSHDPGGGPVGPAYEQYF	TGCACCAGCAGCCACGATCCCGGGGGGGGGCCCGTCGGACCAGCCTACGAGCAGTACTTC
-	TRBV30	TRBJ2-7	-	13	CAWSLEGGNEQYF	TGTGCCTGGAGCTTGGAAGGGGGGAACGAGCAGTACTTC
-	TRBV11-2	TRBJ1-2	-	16	CASTASGGRRPYGYTF	TGTGCCAGCACCGCCTCGGGAGGCCGGCGGCCCTATGGCTACACCTTC
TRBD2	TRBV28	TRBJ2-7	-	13	CASVSGTFYEQYF	TGTGCCAGCGTTAGCGGGACTTTCTACGAGCAGTACTTC
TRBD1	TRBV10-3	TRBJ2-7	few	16	CAISDPGQGNPYEQYF	TGTGCCATCAGCGACCCGGGACAGGGGAACCCCTACGAGCAGTACTTC
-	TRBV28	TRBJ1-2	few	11	CASSFGVGYTF	TGTGCCAGCAGTTTCGGGGTCGGCTACACCTTC
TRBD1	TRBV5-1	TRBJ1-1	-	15	CASSLQGPLNTEAFF	TGCGCCAGCAGCCTACAGGGGCCGCTGAACACTGAAGCTTTCTTT
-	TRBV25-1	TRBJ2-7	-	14	CASSEGYRGAEQYF	TGTGCCAGCAGTGAAGGTTATCGAGGGGCCGAGCAGTACTTC
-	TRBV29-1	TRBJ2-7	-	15	CSVAGSAIAAYEQYF	TGCAGCGTTGCTGGTAGTGCGATAGCGGCCTACGAGCAGTACTTC
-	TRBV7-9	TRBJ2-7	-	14	CASSASGTRGEQYF	TGTGCCAGCAGCGCCTCCGGGACCCGAGGGGAGCAGTACTTC
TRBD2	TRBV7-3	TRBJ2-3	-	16	CASSLSASGNTDTQYF	TGTGCCAGCAGCTTAAGCGCTAGCGGGAACACAGATACGCAGTATTTT
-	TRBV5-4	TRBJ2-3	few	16	CASSLYRGGSTDTQYF	TGTGCCAGCAGCTTGTACCGCGGCGGTAGCACAGATACGCAGTATTTT
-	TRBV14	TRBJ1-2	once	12	CASSPGTRGYTF	TGTGCCAGCAGCCCCGGCACCCGGGGCTACACCTTC
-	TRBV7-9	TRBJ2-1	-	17	CASSLQGGRLTYNEQFF	TGTGCCAGCAGCCTACAAGGGGGTAGATTGACCTACAATGAGCAGTTCTTC
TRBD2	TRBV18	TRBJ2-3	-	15	CASATTSGRGDTQYF	TGTGCCAGCGCTACGACTAGCGGGAGAGGAGATACGCAGTATTTT
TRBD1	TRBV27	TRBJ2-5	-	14	CASSLQGAQETQYF	TGTGCCAGCAGTCTCCAGGGGGCCCAAGAGACCCAGTACTTC
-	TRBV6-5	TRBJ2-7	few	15	CASSYRAESSYEQYF	TGTGCCAGCAGTTACAGGGCAGAGAGCTCCTACGAGCAGTACTTC
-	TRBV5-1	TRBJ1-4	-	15	CASSLASGADEKLFF	TGCGCCAGCAGCTTGGCCTCGGGGGCGGACGAAAAACTGTTTTTT
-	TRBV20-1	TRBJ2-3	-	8	CGLDTQYF	TGCGGTTTGGATACGCAGTATTTT
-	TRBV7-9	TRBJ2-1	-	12	CASSFHEGQKFF	TGTGCCAGCAGCTTCCATGAGGGTCAGAAGTTCTTC
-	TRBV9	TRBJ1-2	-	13	CASSASNNYGYTF	TGTGCCAGCAGCGCTTCTAATAACTATGGCTACACCTTC
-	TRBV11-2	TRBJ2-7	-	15	CASSPQAGPSYEQYF	TGTGCCAGCAGCCCCCAGGCAGGGCCCTCCTACGAGCAGTACTTC
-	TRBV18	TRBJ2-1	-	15	CASSPTGFFYNEQFF	TGTGCCAGCTCACCTACGGGGTTTTTCTACAATGAGCAGTTCTTC
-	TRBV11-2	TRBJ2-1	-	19	CASSLGRVGWRDSYNEQFF	TGTGCCAGCAGCTTAGGAAGAGTTGGTTGGCGGGATAGCTACAATGAGCAGTTCTTC
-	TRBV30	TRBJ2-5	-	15	CAWRPQGHLRETQYF	TGTGCCTGGAGACCTCAGGGACATCTCCGGGAGACCCAGTACTTC
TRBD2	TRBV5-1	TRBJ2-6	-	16	CASSHSGRFGANVLTF	TGCGCCAGCAGCCATAGCGGGAGGTTTGGGGCCAACGTCCTGACTTTC
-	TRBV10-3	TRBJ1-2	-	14	CAISDRSGGSGYTF	TGTGCCATCAGCGACCGGTCGGGGGGGTCGGGCTACACCTTC
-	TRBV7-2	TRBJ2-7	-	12	CASSFQGGEQYF	TGTGCCAGCAGCTTCCAGGGCGGCGAGCAGTACTTC